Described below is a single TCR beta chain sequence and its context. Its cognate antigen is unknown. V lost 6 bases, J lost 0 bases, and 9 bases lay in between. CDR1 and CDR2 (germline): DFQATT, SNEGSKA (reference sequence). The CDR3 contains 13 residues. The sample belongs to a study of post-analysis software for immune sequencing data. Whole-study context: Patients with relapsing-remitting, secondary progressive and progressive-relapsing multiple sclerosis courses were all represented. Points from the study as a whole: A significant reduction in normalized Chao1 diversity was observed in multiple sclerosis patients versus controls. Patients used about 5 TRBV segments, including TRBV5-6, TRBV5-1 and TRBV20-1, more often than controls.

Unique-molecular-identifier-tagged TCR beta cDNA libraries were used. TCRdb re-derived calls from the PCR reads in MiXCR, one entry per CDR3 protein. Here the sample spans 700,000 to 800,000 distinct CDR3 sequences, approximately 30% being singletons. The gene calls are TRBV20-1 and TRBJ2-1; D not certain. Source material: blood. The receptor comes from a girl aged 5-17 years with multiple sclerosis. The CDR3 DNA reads TGCAGTGCAAGCAAAAGCTCCTACAATGAGCAGTTCTTC. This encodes CSASKSSYNEQFF.